This T cell receptor beta chain emerged from a study of cytomegalovirus exposure and HLA in healthy donors. Study-level findings and limits: Only CMV serostatus was available as immune exposure information. Further analysis was carried out later, and it showed several of the most significant clusters appearing linked to common viral pathogens. It is likely that the observed cluster of highly shared sequence variants was a sequencing artifact.

About this clone itself: As yet, its antigen is unknown.

A multiplex PCR was run with 60 Vbeta primers and 13 Jbeta primers. TCRdb's copy holds only in-frame clones and misses some; the assay was immunoSEQ multiplex PCR. This table has roughly 180,000 clones, nearly 80% appearing once. The CDR3 sequence is 12 residues long. The germline V gene encodes CDR1 MDHEN and CDR2 SYDVKM. Trimming shortened V by 6 bases and J by 7 bases, and 7 bases separated the two germline ends. Material for sequencing was PBMCs. The origin of this receptor is a man aged 50 or older in good health and CMV-seropositive. The V and J genes are TRBV28 and TRBJ1-6; D gene uncertain. CDR3 sequence reads: CASSLLNSPLHF. The CDR3 nucleotides are TGTGCCAGCAGCCTTCTCAATTCACCCCTCCACTTT.